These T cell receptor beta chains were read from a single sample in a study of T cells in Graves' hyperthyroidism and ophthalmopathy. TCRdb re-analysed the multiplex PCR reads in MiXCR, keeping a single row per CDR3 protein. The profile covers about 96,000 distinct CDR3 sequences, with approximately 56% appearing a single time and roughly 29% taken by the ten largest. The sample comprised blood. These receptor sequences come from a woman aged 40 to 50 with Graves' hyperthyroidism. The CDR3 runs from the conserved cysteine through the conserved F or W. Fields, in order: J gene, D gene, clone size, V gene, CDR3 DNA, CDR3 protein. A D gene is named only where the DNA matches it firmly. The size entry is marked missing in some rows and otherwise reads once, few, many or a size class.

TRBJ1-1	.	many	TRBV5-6	TGTGCCAGCAGCCTGAACAGGGCCCGAGGGACTGAAGCTTTCTTT	CASSLNRARGTEAFF
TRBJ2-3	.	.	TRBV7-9	TGTGCCAGCAGCTTAGGTAGGACAGATACGCAGTATTTT	CASSLGRTDTQYF
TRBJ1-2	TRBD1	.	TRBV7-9	TGTGCCAGCAGCTTTATGACAGGGGACTACGGCTACACCTTC	CASSFMTGDYGYTF
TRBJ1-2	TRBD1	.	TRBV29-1	TGCAGCGTTGAAGTAGGTACAGGGGAGCTTCACTATGGCTACACCTTC	CSVEVGTGELHYGYTF
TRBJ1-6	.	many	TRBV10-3	TGTGCCATCGGAACGGTTAATTCACCCCTCCACTTT	CAIGTVNSPLHF
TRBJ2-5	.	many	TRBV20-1	TGCAGTGCTAATGAACCGTCGGAGGAGACCCAGTACTTC	CSANEPSEETQYF
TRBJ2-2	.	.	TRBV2	TGTGCCAGCAGTGGAAGCATCGGGGAGCTGTTTTTT	CASSGSIGELFF
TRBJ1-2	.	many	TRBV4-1	TGCGCCAGCAGCCACACTAACTATGGCTACACCTTC	CASSHTNYGYTF
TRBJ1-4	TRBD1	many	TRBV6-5	TGTGCCAGCAGTGTGACAGGGGCCCTGAATGAAAAACTGTTTTTT	CASSVTGALNEKLFF
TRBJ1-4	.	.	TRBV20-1	TGCAGTGCTCCCCTCTGGGGGGCTAGTGGACTGTTCTTT	CSAPLWGASGLFF
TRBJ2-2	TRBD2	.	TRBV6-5	TGTGCCACCGGGTCGGGGGGGCTCGGGGAGCTGTTTTTT	CATGSGGLGELFF
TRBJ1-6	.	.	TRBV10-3	TGTGCCAGTAGACGGGGGTGGGATTCACCCCTCCACTTT	CASRRGWDSPLHF
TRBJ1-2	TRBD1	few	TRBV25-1	TGTGCCAGCAAAGACAGGGGGAATACCTATGGCTACACCTTC	CASKDRGNTYGYTF
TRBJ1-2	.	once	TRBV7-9	TGTGCCAGCAGCGCCAACGGGGATGGCTACACCTTC	CASSANGDGYTF
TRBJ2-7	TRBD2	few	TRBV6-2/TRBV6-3	TGTGCCAGCAGTTACATAGGCGGGAGGGCGAACGAGCAGTACTTC	CASSYIGGRANEQYF
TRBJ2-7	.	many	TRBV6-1	TGTGCCAGCAGTGAAGGACCTTACGGATACGAGCAGTACTTC	CASSEGPYGYEQYF
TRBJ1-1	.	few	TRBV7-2	TGTGCCAGCAGTGCCCTCGGTCGGGTGTGGAACACTGAAGCTTTCTTT	CASSALGRVWNTEAFF
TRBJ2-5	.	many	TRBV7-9	TGTGCCAGCAGCTTAATACGGGGAGTGGAGACCCAGTACTTC	CASSLIRGVETQYF
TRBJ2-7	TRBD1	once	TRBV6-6	TGTGCCAGCAGCTCATGGCAGGGGGCGAGGCACGAGCAGTACTTC	CASSSWQGARHEQYF
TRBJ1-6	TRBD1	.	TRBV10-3	TGTGCCATCATGGCGGCAGGGGGCACTTCACCCCTCCACTTT	CAIMAAGGTSPLHF
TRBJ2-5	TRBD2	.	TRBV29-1	TGCAGCGTTGTAGGGTTAGCGGGAGACCTGGAGACCCAGTACTTC	CSVVGLAGDLETQYF
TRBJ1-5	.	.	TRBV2	TGTGCCAGCAGTGCGGGCGATCAGCCCCAGCATTTT	CASSAGDQPQHF